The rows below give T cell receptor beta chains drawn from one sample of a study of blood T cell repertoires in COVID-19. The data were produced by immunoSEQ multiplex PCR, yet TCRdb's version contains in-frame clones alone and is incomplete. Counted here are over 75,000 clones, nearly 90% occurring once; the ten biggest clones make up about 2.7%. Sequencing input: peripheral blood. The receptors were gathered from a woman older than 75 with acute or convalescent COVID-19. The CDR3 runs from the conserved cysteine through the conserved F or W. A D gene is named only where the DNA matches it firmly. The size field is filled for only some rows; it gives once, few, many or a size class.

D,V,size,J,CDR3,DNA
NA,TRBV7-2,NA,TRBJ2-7,CASTDTGNEQYF,TGTGCCAGCACCGATACAGGAAACGAGCAGTACTTC
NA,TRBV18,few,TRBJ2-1,CASSTTTPSSGNEQFF,TGTGCCAGCTCAACTACGACTCCTTCGTCGGGCAATGAGCAGTTCTTC
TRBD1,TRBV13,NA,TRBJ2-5,CASSFGKTGTGGLKTQYF,TGTGCCAGCAGCTTTGGAAAAACCGGGACAGGGGGCTTGAAGACCCAGTACTTC
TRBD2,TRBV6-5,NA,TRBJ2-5,CASSYGTSWETQYF,TGTGCCAGCAGTTACGGGACTAGCTGGGAGACCCAGTACTTC
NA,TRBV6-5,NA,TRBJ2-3,CASRARLGTDTQYF,TGTGCCAGCAGGGCTAGGTTGGGCACAGATACGCAGTATTTT
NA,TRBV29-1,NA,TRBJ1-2,CSETGQDGYTF,TGCAGCGAAACAGGGCAGGATGGCTACACCTTC
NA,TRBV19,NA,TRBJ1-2,CASSMPRKAGYTF,TGTGCCAGTAGTATGCCTAGGAAGGCTGGCTACACCTTC
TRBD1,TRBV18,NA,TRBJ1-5,CASSSTGMDQPQHF,TGTGCCAGCTCGTCGACAGGGATGGATCAGCCCCAGCATTTT
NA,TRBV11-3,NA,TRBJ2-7,CASSYRGGNYEQYF,TGTGCCAGCAGTTATAGGGGAGGAAACTACGAGCAGTACTTC
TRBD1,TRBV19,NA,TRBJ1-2,CASEGWRDRDYGYTF,TGTGCCAGCGAGGGTTGGCGGGACAGGGACTATGGCTACACCTTC
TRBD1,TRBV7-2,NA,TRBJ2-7,CASSSQTGIYEQYF,TGTGCCAGCAGCTCCCAGACAGGGATCTACGAGCAGTACTTC
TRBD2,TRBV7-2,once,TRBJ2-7,CASSLSPTSGRPYEQYF,TGTGCCAGCAGCTTAAGTCCTACTAGCGGGAGACCCTACGAGCAGTACTTC
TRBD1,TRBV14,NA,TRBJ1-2,CASSQDPGQVWGYGYTF,TGTGCCAGCAGCCAAGATCCCGGACAGGTGTGGGGCTATGGCTACACCTTC
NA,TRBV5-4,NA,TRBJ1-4,CASSLAGGPQKLFF,TGTGCCAGCAGCTTGGCCGGGGGACCCCAAAAACTGTTTTTT
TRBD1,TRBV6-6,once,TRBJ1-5,CASSVPGTENQPQHF,TGTGCCAGCAGTGTCCCCGGGACAGAGAATCAGCCCCAGCATTTT
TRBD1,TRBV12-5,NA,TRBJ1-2,CASGTGGPPRGYTF,TGTGCTAGTGGAACAGGGGGCCCGCCGAGGGGCTACACCTTC
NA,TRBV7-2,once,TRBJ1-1,CASSSRDKWNTEAFF,TGTGCCAGCAGCTCCCGGGACAAATGGAACACTGAAGCTTTCTTT
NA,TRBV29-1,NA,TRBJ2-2,CSVVLAKPRAGGTGELFF,TGCAGCGTTGTCCTCGCTAAGCCCCGGGCCGGGGGCACCGGGGAGCTGTTTTTT
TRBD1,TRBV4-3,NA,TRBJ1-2,CASSQGTGGAHNYGYTF,TGCGCCAGCAGCCAGGGGACAGGGGGCGCCCATAACTATGGCTACACCTTC
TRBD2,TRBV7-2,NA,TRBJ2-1,CASSTGLANEQFF,TGTGCCAGCAGCACGGGACTAGCTAATGAGCAGTTCTTC
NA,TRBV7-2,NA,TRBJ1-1,CASSLTGPTEAFF,TGTGCCAGCAGCTTAACAGGTCCCACTGAAGCTTTCTTT
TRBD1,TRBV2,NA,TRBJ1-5,CASSGRRQGANQPQHF,TGTGCCAGCAGTGGGAGAAGACAGGGAGCAAATCAGCCCCAGCATTTT
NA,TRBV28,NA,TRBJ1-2,CASSQQGFLDYGYTF,TGTGCCAGCAGTCAACAGGGATTTCTAGACTATGGCTACACCTTC
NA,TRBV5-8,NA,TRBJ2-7,CASSLARGNEQYF,TGTGCCAGCAGCTTGGCGCGGGGCAACGAGCAGTACTTC
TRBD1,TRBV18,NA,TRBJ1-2,CASSPQGVDGYTF,TGTGCCAGCTCACCGCAGGGGGTGGATGGCTACACCTTC
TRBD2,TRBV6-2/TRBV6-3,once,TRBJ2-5,CASSLGGGAEETQYF,TGTGCCAGCAGTTTGGGCGGGGGGGCGGAAGAGACCCAGTACTTC
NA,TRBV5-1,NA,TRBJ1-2,CASSSGQPNYGYTF,TGCGCCAGCAGCTCCGGACAGCCCAACTATGGCTACACCTTC
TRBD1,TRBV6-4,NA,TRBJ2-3,CASSATGIPDTQYF,TGTGCCAGCAGTGCGACAGGGATCCCAGATACGCAGTATTTT
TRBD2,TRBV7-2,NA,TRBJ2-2,CASSLAAGVVNTGELFF,TGTGCCAGCAGCTTAGCTGCGGGAGTTGTGAACACCGGGGAGCTGTTTTTT
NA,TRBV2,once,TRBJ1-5,CASSNRDTGLSNQPQHF,TGTGCCAGCTCCAATCGGGACACCGGCTTGAGCAATCAGCCCCAGCATTTT
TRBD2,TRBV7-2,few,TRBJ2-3,CASSLRTSGGAGTDTQYF,TGTGCCAGCAGCCTAAGGACTAGCGGGGGGGCGGGTACAGATACGCAGTATTTT
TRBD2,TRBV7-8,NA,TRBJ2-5,CASSLSGVAGENGETQYF,TGTGCCAGCAGCCTCTCTGGGGTAGCGGGGGAAAATGGAGAGACCCAGTACTTC
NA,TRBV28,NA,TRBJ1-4,CASSFVGGKKKLFF,TGTGCCAGCAGTTTCGTGGGGGGTAAGAAAAAACTGTTTTTT
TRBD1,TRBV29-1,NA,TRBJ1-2,CSVSGQAAGRGQTNYGYTF,TGCAGCGTGTCGGGACAGGCCGCGGGGAGGGGTCAAACTAACTATGGCTACACCTTC
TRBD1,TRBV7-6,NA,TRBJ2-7,CASSPVGTGGQYF,TGTGCCAGCAGCCCCGTGGGGACAGGGGGCCAGTACTTC
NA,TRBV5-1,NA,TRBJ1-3,CASSYRVAGAGNTIYF,TGCGCCAGCAGCTATCGGGTCGCCGGTGCAGGAAACACCATATATTTT
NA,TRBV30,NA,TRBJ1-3,CAWSVPPLGHTPRSSGNTIYF,TGTGCCTGGAGTGTACCACCCTTGGGACATACTCCTCGGAGCTCTGGAAACACCATATATTTT
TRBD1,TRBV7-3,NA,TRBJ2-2,CASSFGQGFQTGELFF,TGTGCCAGCAGCTTCGGACAGGGATTCCAAACCGGGGAGCTGTTTTTT
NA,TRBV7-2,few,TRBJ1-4,CASSLTPQPRANEKLFF,TGTGCCAGCAGCTTAACCCCACAGCCGAGGGCTAATGAAAAACTGTTTTTT
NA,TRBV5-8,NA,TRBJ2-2,CASSLAEGRELFF,TGTGCCAGCAGCTTGGCCGAGGGCAGGGAGCTGTTTTTT